These T cell receptor beta chains were read from a single sample in a study of vaccination effects on CD4 cells after COVID-19. No antigen has been identified for these receptors. Sequenced by immunoSEQ multiplex PCR; TCRdb stores in-frame clones only, minus some. The sample holds roughly 59,000 clones, around 82% seen once. This material consisted of CD4+ T cells from PBMCs cultured with HCoV-OC43 spike peptides, taken after COVID-19 vaccination. These TCRs come from a human donor who received a COVID-19 vaccine. Both conserved end residues are part of each CDR3. The D gene is left open where the match is weak. Size values are once, few and many counts, or a class for expanded clones, and some rows have none.

clone_size	d_call	v_call	j_call	cdr3_aa	cdr3_nt
once	TRBD2	TRBV10-1	TRBJ2-1	CASSGSGGNYNEQFF	TGCGCCAGCAGTGGTAGCGGGGGGAACTACAATGAGCAGTTCTTC
.	.	TRBV3-1/TRBV3-2	TRBJ1-4	CASSQGLGQVEKLFF	TGTGCCAGCAGCCAAGGGCTCGGTCAGGTGGAAAAACTGTTTTTT
.	TRBD1	TRBV25-1	TRBJ1-4	CASSVGGATEKLFF	TGTGCCAGCAGTGTAGGGGGCGCAACTGAAAAACTGTTTTTT
.	.	TRBV7-8	TRBJ1-1	CASSFRRGTEAFF	TGTGCCAGCAGCTTCCGCAGGGGCACTGAAGCTTTCTTT
few	.	TRBV19	TRBJ2-5	CASSGTYQETQYF	TGTGCCAGTAGTGGGACATACCAAGAGACCCAGTACTTC
.	TRBD1	TRBV25-1	TRBJ1-3	CASRGTGPGNTIYF	TGTGCCAGCAGAGGGACAGGGCCAGGAAACACCATATATTTT
.	.	TRBV19	TRBJ1-4	CASSIIQFNEKLFF	TGTGCCAGTAGTATTATCCAGTTTAATGAAAAACTGTTTTTT
few	.	TRBV18	TRBJ1-4	CASSPGNEKLFF	TGTGCCAGCTCACCAGGAAATGAAAAACTGTTTTTT
.	.	TRBV7-2	TRBJ1-2	CASSSTWAGELSGYTF	TGTGCCAGCAGCTCCACTTGGGCAGGGGAATTAAGTGGCTACACCTTC
.	.	TRBV7-2	TRBJ2-3	CASRRDTGADTQYF	TGTGCCAGCAGGCGGGACACGGGAGCAGATACGCAGTATTTT
.	TRBD1	TRBV10-1	TRBJ2-2	CASSANTGGLNTGELFF	TGCGCCAGCAGTGCGAATACAGGGGGCCTTAACACCGGGGAGCTGTTTTTT
.	.	TRBV19	TRBJ1-3	CASASGANGNTIYF	TGTGCCAGTGCTAGTGGGGCGAACGGAAACACCATATATTTT
.	.	TRBV9	TRBJ1-2	CASSPDRYYGYTF	TGTGCCAGCAGCCCCGACCGATACTATGGCTACACCTTC
.	.	TRBV6-5	TRBJ2-3	CASVTVGAQYF	TGTGCCAGCGTCACAGTCGGTGCGCAGTATTTT
.	TRBD1	TRBV5-1	TRBJ1-2	CASSSVQGMDGYTF	TGCGCCAGCAGCTCAGTACAGGGGATGGATGGCTACACCTTC
.	.	TRBV30	TRBJ1-6	CAWSDRHSYNSPLHF	TGTGCCTGGAGTGACAGGCACTCCTATAATTCACCCCTCCACTTT
.	.	TRBV19	TRBJ1-2	CASSRNTLSQANYGYTF	TGTGCCAGTAGTCGCAACACCCTCAGCCAAGCTAACTATGGCTACACCTTC
.	TRBD2	TRBV29-1	TRBJ2-3	CSSSSGSTDTQYF	TGCAGCTCCTCTAGCGGGAGCACAGATACGCAGTATTTT
.	.	TRBV18	TRBJ1-1	CASSPDSTSVRTEAFF	TGTGCCAGCTCACCGGACAGCACCTCTGTTAGGACTGAAGCTTTCTTT
.	TRBD1	TRBV9	TRBJ2-1	CASSEGQGRNEQFF	TGTGCCAGCAGCGAGGGACAGGGAAGGAATGAGCAGTTCTTC